Shown below are 12 T cell receptor beta chains from a single sample sequenced in a study of blood T cell repertoires in COVID-19. Some clones are missing from TCRdb's copy, which holds only in-frame ones; the method was immunoSEQ multiplex PCR. The sample lists 200,000 to 300,000 clones, roughly 86% occurring once. Material: PBMCs or T cells enriched from blood (not recorded which). Every receptor here comes from a woman younger than 35 who had recovered from COVID-19.

This clone was detected a few times. The chain is built from TRBV7-8 and TRBJ1-3; 7 bases fit TRBD1. V shed 3 bases, J shed 0 bases, and the junction held 5 bases outside the gene matches. CDR3 length: 16 amino acids. In germline, CDR1 is SGHVS, CDR2 FQNEAQ. CDR3 nucleotides: TGTGCCAGCAGCTTCCAGACAGGGAGCTCTGGAAACACCATATATTTT. Translated: CASSFQTGSSGNTIYF.

The rearrangement uses TRBV15 and TRBJ2-2, with TRBD1 as a possible D gene (6 bases). CDR1 LNHNV and CDR2 YYDKDF come from the germline V gene (reference sequence). Deletions cut 4 bases from V and 6 bases from J, with 18 bases between. CDR3 length: 16 residues. The CDR3 loop is CATSKGTPGWSGELFF. In DNA form, the CDR3 reads TGTGCCACCAGCAAAGGGACACCAGGGTGGTCCGGGGAGCTGTTTTTT.

The chain employs TRBV29-1 and TRBJ1-2, with 11 nucleotides matching TRBD1. V lost 7 bases and J lost 7; bases outside the gene matches: 2. From germline, CDR1 is SQVTM and CDR2 ANQGSEA. The CDR3 is 11 amino acids. CDR3 amino acids: CSAGTGGGYTF. The DNA of the CDR3 is TGCAGCGCCGGGACAGGGGGTGGCTACACCTTC.

The count of this clone is one. This chain joins TRBV7-2 and TRBJ2-5, with D tentatively TRBD2 (6 bases). V lost 5 bases and J lost 1, with 17 bases in between. CDR1 and CDR2 from the germline V gene are SGHTA and FQGNSA. CDR3 length: 16 amino acids. This chain's CDR3 is CASSPTGGSIQETQYF. CDR3 nucleotides: TGTGCCAGCAGCCCCACCGGGGGATCGATCCAAGAGACCCAGTACTTC.

This chain connects TRBV28 to TRBJ1-5; 7 bases are shared with TRBD1. V lost 4 bases, J lost 0 bases, and 12 bases stayed unmatched. CDR1 is MDHEN, CDR2 SYDVKM, per germline. The CDR3 has 18 residues. The DNA of the CDR3 is TGTGCCAGCAGTTCCTTACAGGGGTCCTCCCCTAGCAATCAGCCCCAGCATTTT. Translated, it gives CASSSLQGSSPSNQPQHF.

V is TRBV13 and J is TRBJ2-3; 12 nucleotides line up with TRBD2. The CDR3 is 22 residues long. V lost 5 bases to trimming and J lost 4 bases; unmatched junction nucleotides: 25. Germline V gene sequence: CDR1 PRHDT, CDR2 FYEKMQ (reference sequence). The CDR3 reads CASSASHSGASGGASLPDTQYF. The CDR3 region has the DNA TGTGCCAGCAGCGCCTCCCATTCCGGGGCTAGCGGGGGGGCGAGTCTTCCAGATACGCAGTATTTT.

Of note for this clone: Other nucleotide sequences in the sample specify the same CDR3. V usage is TRBV29-1 and J usage is TRBJ2-3; D perhaps matches TRBD2 (5 bases). Germline assignment: CDR1 SQVTM and CDR2 ANQGSEA. V was shortened by 4 bases and J by 6 bases, with 14 bases between the two germline ends. The CDR3 has 13 amino acids. The CDR3 reads CSVGASGKDTQYF. The CDR3 nucleotides are TGCAGCGTTGGGGCGTCCGGGAAGGATACGCAGTATTTT.

This chain joins TRBV25-1 and TRBJ2-7; D perhaps matches TRBD1 (5 bases). Germline-derived CDR1 and CDR2 are MGHDK and SYGVNS. Trimming shortened V by 1 base and J by 3 bases, and 13 bases separated the two germline ends. This CDR3 region has 15 residues. The CDR3 region has the DNA TGTGCCAGCAGTGAATCCGACAGTCCCTTCTACGAGCAGTACTTC. Encoded protein: CASSESDSPFYEQYF.

A few counts support this clone. This sequence joins TRBV6-1 and TRBJ1-2; 7 nucleotides match TRBD1. The V and J ends lost 0 bases and 4 bases, in that order; junction bases with no gene match: 8. Germline V CDR1 and CDR2: MNHNS, SASEGT. This CDR3 has 16 amino acids. The CDR3: CASSEAAGGGAYGYTF. Written as DNA, the CDR3 is TGTGCCAGCAGTGAAGCGGCGGGAGGGGGCGCCTATGGCTACACCTTC.

The chain combines TRBV12-3 or TRBV12-4 with TRBJ2-1; D may be TRBD2 (7 bases). The CDR3 sequence is 13 residues long. Trimming left V 6 bases short and J 9 bases short, with 15 bases between. The CDR3 region has the DNA TGTGCCAGCAGCCAAGGGGGGGGCGGTGAGCAGTTCTTC. Encoded protein: CASSQGGGGEQFF.

This rearrangement joins TRBV7-9 to TRBJ2-1, with D possibly TRBD1 on 7 matching bases. Germline CDR1 and CDR2: SEHNR and FQNEAQ (reference sequence). The CDR3 loop spans 15 amino acids. V gave up 5 bases and J gave up 2 bases, with 13 bases separating them. DNA for the CDR3: TGTGCCAGCAGCCCAGGGGGGTCTCCCTACAATGAGCAGTTCTTC. Translated, it gives CASSPGGSPYNEQFF.

The genes are TRBV4-2 and TRBJ2-1; D is perhaps TRBD2 (6 bases). With 0 bases removed from V and 10 bases from J, the gap between germline ends came to 13 bases. Germline V gene lookup returns CDR1 LGHNA and CDR2 YNFKEQ. The length of the CDR3 is 14 residues. The CDR3 loop is CASSQDNNGREQFF. The DNA of the CDR3 is TGTGCCAGCAGCCAAGATAATAACGGGAGAGAGCAGTTCTTC.